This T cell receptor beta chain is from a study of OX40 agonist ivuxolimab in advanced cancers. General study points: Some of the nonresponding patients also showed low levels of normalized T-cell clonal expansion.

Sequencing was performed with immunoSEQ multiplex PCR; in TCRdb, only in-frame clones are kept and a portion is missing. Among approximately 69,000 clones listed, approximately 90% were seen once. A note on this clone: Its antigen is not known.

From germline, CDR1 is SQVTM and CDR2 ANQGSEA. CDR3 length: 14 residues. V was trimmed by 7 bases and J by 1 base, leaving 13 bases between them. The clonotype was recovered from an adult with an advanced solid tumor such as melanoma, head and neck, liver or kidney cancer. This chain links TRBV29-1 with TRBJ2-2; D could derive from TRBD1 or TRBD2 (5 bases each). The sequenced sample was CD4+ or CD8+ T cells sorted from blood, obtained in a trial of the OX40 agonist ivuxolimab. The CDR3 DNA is TGCAGCGCCCCCGGGACGATGAACACCGGGGAGCTGTTTTTT. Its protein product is CSAPGTMNTGELFF.